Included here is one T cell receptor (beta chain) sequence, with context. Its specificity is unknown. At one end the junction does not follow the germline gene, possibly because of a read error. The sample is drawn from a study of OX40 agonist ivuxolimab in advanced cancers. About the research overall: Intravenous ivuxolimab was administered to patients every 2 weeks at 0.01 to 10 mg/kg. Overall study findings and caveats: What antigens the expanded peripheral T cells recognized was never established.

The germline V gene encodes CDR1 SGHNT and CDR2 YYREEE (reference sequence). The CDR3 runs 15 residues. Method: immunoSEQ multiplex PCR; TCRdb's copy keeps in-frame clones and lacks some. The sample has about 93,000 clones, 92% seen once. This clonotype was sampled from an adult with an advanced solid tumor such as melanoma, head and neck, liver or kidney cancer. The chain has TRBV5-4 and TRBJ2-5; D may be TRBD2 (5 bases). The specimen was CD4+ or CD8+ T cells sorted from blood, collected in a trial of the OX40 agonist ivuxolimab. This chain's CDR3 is CASSLGSGYQETQYF. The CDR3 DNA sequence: TGTGCCAGCAGTTTGGGATCGGGGTACCAAGAGACCCAGTACTTC.